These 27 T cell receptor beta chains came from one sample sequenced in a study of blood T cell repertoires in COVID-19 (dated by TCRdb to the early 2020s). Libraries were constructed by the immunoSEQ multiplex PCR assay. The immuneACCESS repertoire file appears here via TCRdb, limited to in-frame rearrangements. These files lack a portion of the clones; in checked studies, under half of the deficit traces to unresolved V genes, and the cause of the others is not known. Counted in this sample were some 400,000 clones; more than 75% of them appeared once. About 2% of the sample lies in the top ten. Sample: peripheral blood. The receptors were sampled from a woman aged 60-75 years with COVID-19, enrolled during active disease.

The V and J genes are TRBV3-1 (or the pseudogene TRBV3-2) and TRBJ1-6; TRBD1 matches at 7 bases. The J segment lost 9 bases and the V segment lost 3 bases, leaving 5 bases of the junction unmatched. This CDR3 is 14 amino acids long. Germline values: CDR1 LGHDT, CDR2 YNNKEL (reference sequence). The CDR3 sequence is CASSQGTVASPLHF. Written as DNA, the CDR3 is TGTGCCAGCAGCCAGGGGACAGTCGCTTCACCCCTCCACTTT.

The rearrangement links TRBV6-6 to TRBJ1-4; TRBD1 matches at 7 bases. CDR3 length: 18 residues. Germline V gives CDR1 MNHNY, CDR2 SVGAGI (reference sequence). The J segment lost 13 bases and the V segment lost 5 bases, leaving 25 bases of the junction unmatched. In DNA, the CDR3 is TGTGCCAGCAGTCCAAGGGGGCAGGGGCCGAGAATCGGGTTTGGACTGTTTTTT. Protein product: CASSPRGQGPRIGFGLFF.

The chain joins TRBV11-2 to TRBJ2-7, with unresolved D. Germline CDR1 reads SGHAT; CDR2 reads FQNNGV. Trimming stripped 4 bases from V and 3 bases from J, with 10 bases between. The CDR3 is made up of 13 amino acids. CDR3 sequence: CASSSRRFYEQYF. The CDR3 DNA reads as TGTGCCAGCAGCTCCCGGCGGTTCTACGAGCAGTACTTC.

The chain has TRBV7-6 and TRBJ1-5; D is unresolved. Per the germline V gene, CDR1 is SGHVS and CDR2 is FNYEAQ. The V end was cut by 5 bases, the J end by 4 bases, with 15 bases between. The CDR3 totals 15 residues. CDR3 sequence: CASSPGGLSNQPQHF. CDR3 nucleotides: TGTGCCAGCAGCCCAGGTGGGCTCAGTAATCAGCCCCAGCATTTT.

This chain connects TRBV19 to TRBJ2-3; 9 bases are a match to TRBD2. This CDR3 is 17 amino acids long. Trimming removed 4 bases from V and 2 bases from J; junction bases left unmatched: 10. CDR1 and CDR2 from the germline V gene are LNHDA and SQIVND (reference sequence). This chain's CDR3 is CASSKDGLAGTTDTQYF. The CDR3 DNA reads TGTGCCAGTAGTAAGGACGGCCTAGCGGGGACCACAGATACGCAGTATTTT. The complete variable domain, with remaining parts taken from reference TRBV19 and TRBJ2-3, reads DGGITQSPKYLFRKEGQNVTLSCEQNLNHDAMYWYRQDPGQGLRLIYYSQIVNDFQKGDIAEGYSVSREKKESFPLTVTSAQKNPTAFYLCASSKDGLAGTTDTQYFGPGTRLTVL.

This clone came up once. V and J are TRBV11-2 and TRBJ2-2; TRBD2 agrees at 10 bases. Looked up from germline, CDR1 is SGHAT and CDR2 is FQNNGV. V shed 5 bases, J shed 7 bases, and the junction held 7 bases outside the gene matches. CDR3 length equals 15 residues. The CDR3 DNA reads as TGTGCCAGCAGCCCCCCCCCTAGCGGGGGCGGGGAGCTGTTTTTT. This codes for CASSPPPSGGGELFF.

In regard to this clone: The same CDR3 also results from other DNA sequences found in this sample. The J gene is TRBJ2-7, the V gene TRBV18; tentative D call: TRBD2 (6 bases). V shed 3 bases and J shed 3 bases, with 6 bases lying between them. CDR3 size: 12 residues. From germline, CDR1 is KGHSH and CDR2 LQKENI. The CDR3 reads CASSPGGYEQYF. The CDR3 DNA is TGTGCCAGCTCACCCGGGGGCTACGAGCAGTACTTC.

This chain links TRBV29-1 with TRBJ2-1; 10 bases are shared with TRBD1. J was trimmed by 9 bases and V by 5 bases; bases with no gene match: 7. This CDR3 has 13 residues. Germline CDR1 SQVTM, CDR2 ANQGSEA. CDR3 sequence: CSVFRQGAGEQFF. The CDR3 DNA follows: TGCAGCGTTTTCCGACAGGGGGCCGGTGAGCAGTTCTTC.

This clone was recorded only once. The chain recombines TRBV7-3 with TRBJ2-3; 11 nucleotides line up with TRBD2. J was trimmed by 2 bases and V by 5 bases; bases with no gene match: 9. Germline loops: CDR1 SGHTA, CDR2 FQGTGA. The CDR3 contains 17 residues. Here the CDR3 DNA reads TGTGCCAGCAGCCCCGTGGCTAGCGGGGGGTTCACAGATACGCAGTATTTT. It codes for CASSPVASGGFTDTQYF.

The CDR3 region is CASSPNPSGSSYEQYF. The DNA of the CDR3 is TGTGCCAGCAGTCCCAACCCAAGCGGGAGCTCCTACGAGCAGTACTTC. The rearrangement joins TRBV27 to TRBJ2-7; 8 bases line up with TRBD2. The J segment lost 0 bases and the V segment lost 5 bases, leaving 9 bases of the junction unmatched. CDR3 length equals 16 residues. Germline V gene sequence: CDR1 MNHEY, CDR2 SMNVEV (reference sequence).

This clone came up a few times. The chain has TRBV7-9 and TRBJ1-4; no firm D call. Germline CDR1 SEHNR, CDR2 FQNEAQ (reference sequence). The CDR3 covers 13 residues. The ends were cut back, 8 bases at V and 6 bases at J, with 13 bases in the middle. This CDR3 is CASQYGGDEKLFF. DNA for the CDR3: TGTGCCAGCCAATATGGCGGGGATGAAAAACTGTTTTTT.

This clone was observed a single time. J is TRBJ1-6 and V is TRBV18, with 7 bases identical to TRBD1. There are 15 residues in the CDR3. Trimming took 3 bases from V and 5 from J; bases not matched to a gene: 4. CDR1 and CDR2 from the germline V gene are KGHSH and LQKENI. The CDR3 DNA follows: TGTGCCAGCTCACCTAACACAGGGGATAATTCACCCCTCCACTTT. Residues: CASSPNTGDNSPLHF.

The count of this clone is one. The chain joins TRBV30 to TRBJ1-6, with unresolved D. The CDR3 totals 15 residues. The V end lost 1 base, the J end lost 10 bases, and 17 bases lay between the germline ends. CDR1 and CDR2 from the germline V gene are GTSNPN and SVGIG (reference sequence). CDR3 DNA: TGTGCCTGGAGTGATCCCGGCTTTGCCGGGTCACCCCTCCACTTT. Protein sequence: CAWSDPGFAGSPLHF.

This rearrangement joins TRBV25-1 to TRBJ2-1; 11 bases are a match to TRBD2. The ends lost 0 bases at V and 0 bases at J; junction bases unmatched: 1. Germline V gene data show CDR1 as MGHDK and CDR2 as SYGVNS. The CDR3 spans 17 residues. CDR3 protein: CASSEYSGGASYNEQFF. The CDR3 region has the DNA TGTGCCAGCAGTGAATATAGCGGGGGGGCCTCCTACAATGAGCAGTTCTTC.

The CDR3 DNA reads as TGTGCCAGCAGCTCCCCACTAGCGGGGGTCCGCGAGCAGTACTTC. It specifies CASSSPLAGVREQYF. This sequence joins TRBV5-4 and TRBJ2-7; 11 positions match TRBD2. Germline V gives CDR1 SGHNT, CDR2 YYREEE (reference sequence). V gave up 3 bases and J gave up 6 bases; unmatched junction bases: 8. The CDR3 length is 15 residues.

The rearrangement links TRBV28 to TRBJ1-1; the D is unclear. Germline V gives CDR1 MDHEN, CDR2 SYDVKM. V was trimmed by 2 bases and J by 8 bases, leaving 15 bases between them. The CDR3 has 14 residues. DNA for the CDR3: TGTGCCAGCAGTTTAGCCGCCGGGAGGTTAGAAGCTTTCTTT. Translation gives CASSLAAGRLEAFF.

For the CDR3, the DNA is TGCGCCAGCAGCTCCGGGACTAGCCTTTCCTACGAGCAGTACTTC. Protein sequence: CASSSGTSLSYEQYF. The chain links TRBV5-1 to TRBJ2-7; 9 positions match TRBD2. The CDR3 covers 15 residues. Losses at the gene ends were 3 bases for V and 1 base for J; bases not matched to a gene: 5. The germline CDR1 and CDR2 sequences are SGHRS and YFSETQ.

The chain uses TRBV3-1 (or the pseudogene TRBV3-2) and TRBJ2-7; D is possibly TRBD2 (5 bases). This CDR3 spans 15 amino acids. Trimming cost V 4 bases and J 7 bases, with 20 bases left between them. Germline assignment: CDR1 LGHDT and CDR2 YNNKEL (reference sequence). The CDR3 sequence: CASSPTGVGSREQYF. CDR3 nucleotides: TGTGCCAGCAGCCCAACCGGGGTGGGGAGCCGGGAGCAGTACTTC.

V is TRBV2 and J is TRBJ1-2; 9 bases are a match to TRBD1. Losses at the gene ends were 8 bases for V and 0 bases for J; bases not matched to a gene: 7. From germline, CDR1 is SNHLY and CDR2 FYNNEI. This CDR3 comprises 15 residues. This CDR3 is CASGDREAANYGYTF. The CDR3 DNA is TGTGCCAGCGGGGACAGGGAGGCGGCTAACTATGGCTACACCTTC.

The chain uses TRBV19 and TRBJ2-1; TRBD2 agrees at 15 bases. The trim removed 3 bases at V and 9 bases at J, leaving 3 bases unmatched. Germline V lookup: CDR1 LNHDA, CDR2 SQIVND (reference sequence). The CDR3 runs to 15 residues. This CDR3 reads CASSMGLAGGGEQFF. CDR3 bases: TGTGCCAGTAGTATGGGACTAGCGGGGGGAGGTGAGCAGTTCTTC.

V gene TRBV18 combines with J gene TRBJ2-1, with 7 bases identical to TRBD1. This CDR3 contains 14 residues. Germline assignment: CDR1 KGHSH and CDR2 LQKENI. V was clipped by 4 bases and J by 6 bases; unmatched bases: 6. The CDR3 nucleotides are TGTGCCAGCTCACGACAGGGAATGGGCAATGAGCAGTTCTTC. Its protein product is CASSRQGMGNEQFF.

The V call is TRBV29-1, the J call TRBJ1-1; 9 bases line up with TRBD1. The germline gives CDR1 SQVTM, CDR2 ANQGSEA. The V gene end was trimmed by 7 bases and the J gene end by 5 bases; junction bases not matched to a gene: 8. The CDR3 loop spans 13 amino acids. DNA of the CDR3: TGCAGCGCTTACAGGGGGCGGAGGACTGAAGCTTTCTTT. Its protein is CSAYRGRRTEAFF.

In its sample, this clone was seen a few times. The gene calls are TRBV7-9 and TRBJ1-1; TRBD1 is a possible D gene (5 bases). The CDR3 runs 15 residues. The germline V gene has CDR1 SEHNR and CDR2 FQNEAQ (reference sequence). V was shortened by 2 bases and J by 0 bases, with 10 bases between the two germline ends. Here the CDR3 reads CASSLLSGMNTEAFF. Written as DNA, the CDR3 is TGTGCCAGCAGCTTATTGTCAGGGATGAACACTGAAGCTTTCTTT.

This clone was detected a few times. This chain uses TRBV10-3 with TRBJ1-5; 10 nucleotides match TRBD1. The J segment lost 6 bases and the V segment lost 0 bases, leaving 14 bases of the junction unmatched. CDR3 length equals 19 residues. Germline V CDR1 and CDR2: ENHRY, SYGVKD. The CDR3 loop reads CAISESTRKGTGASQPQHF. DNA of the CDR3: TGTGCCATCAGTGAGTCGACTCGTAAGGGGACAGGGGCTAGTCAGCCCCAGCATTTT.

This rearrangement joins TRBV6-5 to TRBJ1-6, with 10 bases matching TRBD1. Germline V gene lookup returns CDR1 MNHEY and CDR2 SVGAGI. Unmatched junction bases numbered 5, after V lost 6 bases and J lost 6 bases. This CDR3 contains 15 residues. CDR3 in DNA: TGTGCCAGCAGATGGGGACAGGGGACTAATTCACCCCTCCACTTT. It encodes CASRWGQGTNSPLHF.

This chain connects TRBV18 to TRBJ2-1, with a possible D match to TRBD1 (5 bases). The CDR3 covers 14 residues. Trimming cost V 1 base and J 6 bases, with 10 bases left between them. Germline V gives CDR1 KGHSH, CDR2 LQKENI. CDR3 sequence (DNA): TGTGCCAGCTCACCACAGGGGTTGCCCAATGAGCAGTTCTTC. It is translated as CASSPQGLPNEQFF.

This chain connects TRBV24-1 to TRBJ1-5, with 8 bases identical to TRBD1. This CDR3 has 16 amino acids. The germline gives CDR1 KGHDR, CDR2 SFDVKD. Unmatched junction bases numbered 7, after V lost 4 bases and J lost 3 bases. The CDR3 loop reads CATSDAGTGDNQPQHF. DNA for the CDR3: TGTGCCACCAGTGACGCCGGGACAGGTGACAATCAGCCCCAGCATTTT.